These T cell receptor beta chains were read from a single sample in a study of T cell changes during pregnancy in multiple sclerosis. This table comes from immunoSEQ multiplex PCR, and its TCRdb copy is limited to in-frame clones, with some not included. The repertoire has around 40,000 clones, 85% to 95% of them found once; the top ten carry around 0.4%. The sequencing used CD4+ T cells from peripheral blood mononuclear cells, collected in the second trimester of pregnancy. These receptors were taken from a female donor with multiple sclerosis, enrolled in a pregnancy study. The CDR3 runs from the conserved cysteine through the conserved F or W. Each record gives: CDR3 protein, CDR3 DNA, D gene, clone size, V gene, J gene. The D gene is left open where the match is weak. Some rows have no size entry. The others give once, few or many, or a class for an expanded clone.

CDR3aa: CASSLTTGTQPQHF
CDR3nt: TGTGCCAGCAGCTTAACCACAGGGACTCAGCCCCAGCATTTT
d_gene: NA
abundance: NA
v_gene: TRBV7-2
j_gene: TRBJ1-5

CDR3aa: CASSTGQGDQPQHF
CDR3nt: TGCGCCAGCAGCACGGGACAGGGCGATCAGCCCCAGCATTTT
d_gene: TRBD1
abundance: NA
v_gene: TRBV5-1
j_gene: TRBJ1-5

CDR3aa: CASSYGDRANTEAFF
CDR3nt: TGTGCCAGCAGTTACGGGGACAGGGCGAACACTGAAGCTTTCTTT
d_gene: TRBD1
abundance: NA
v_gene: TRBV6-6
j_gene: TRBJ1-1

CDR3aa: CASSPRQGAEQPQHF
CDR3nt: TGTGCCAGCTCGCCGCGGCAGGGGGCTGAACAGCCCCAGCATTTT
d_gene: TRBD1
abundance: NA
v_gene: TRBV19
j_gene: TRBJ1-5

CDR3aa: CASSLDREQYF
CDR3nt: TGTGCCAGCAGCTTAGACAGGGAGCAGTACTTC
d_gene: NA
abundance: NA
v_gene: TRBV7-9
j_gene: TRBJ2-7

CDR3aa: CASSQDLGEAPTDTQYF
CDR3nt: TGCGCCAGCAGCCAAGATTTGGGGGAGGCGCCCACAGATACGCAGTATTTT
d_gene: NA
abundance: NA
v_gene: TRBV4-1
j_gene: TRBJ2-3

CDR3aa: CAWRDWGLKTSPLHF
CDR3nt: TGTGCCTGGAGGGACTGGGGTCTGAAAACTTCACCCCTCCACTTT
d_gene: NA
abundance: NA
v_gene: TRBV30
j_gene: TRBJ1-6

CDR3aa: CASRTEGHEQYF
CDR3nt: TGTGCCAGCAGAACGGAGGGCCACGAGCAGTACTTC
d_gene: NA
abundance: NA
v_gene: TRBV2
j_gene: TRBJ2-7

CDR3aa: CASSFGQGNGGYTF
CDR3nt: TGCGCCAGCAGCTTCGGACAGGGTAACGGCGGCTACACCTTC
d_gene: TRBD1
abundance: few
v_gene: TRBV5-1
j_gene: TRBJ1-2

CDR3aa: CSAIVPGQEYF
CDR3nt: TGCAGCGCCATAGTACCGGGACAGGAGTACTTC
d_gene: TRBD1
abundance: NA
v_gene: TRBV29-1
j_gene: TRBJ2-7